The 20 T cell receptor beta chains presented below share a single source sample, sequenced in a study of blood T cell repertoires in COVID-19 (dated by TCRdb to the early 2020s). The library was obtained by the immunoSEQ multiplex PCR assay. What TCRdb holds here is the immuneACCESS table cut down to in-frame rearrangements. Part of the clones is not present; checked against another copy, under half of the missing clones reflect an unresolved V gene, and the others are unexplained. The sample contains more than 85,000 clones, 80% to 90% of them found a single time. The top ten hold about 10% of the sample. The source material was peripheral blood. The receptor set was obtained from a middle-aged man with active or convalescent COVID-19.

This clone was counted once. V usage is TRBV9 and J usage is TRBJ2-2; 9 bases fit TRBD1. From germline, CDR1 is SGDLS and CDR2 YYNGEE. J gave up 3 bases and V 0 bases, and 6 bases lay outside the gene matches. This CDR3 has 17 residues. Written as DNA, the CDR3 is TGTGCCAGCAGCGTAGGCCCGGACAGGGGCGACACCGGGGAGCTGTTTTTT. The encoded protein is CASSVGPDRGDTGELFF.

This sequence joins TRBV5-4 and TRBJ2-4, with TRBD1 identical over 7 bases. From germline, CDR1 is SGHNT and CDR2 YYREEE (reference sequence). V shed 5 bases, J shed 1 base, and the junction held 3 bases outside the gene matches. The CDR3 covers 14 residues. CDR3 amino acids: CASSPGGAKNIQYF. CDR3 sequence (DNA): TGTGCCAGCAGTCCAGGGGGTGCCAAAAACATTCAGTACTTC.

The chain links TRBV10-3 to TRBJ2-5; perhaps TRBD1 as D (5 bases). The CDR3 length is 13 residues. CDR1 is ENHRY, CDR2 SYGVKD, per germline. V lost 3 bases, J lost 4 bases, and 9 bases lay in between. CDR3 coding DNA: TGTGCCATCAGTGATCGACAGTCAGAGACCCAGTACTTC. Amino acids: CAISDRQSETQYF.

This chain connects TRBV5-1 to TRBJ1-1, with D possibly being TRBD1 (6 bases). The germline V and J ends were trimmed by 8 bases and 2 bases, with 16 bases remaining between them. This CDR3 is built from 14 residues. Germline values: CDR1 SGHRS, CDR2 YFSETQ. CDR3 coding DNA: TGCGCCAGTTATGGACAAGGGGGAAACACTGAAGCTTTCTTT. Translated: CASYGQGGNTEAFF.

This chain joins TRBV7-9 and TRBJ2-1; 11 nucleotides match TRBD2. Germline V lookup: CDR1 SEHNR, CDR2 FQNEAQ (reference sequence). CDR3 size: 15 residues. Losses at the gene ends were 1 base for V and 9 bases for J; bases not matched to a gene: 5. The CDR3 sequence is CASSLGLAGKGEQFF. CDR3 DNA: TGTGCCAGCAGCTTAGGACTAGCGGGGAAGGGTGAGCAGTTCTTC.

This clone was observed once. The gene calls are TRBV2 and TRBJ2-2, with TRBD1 matching over 9 bases. CDR3 size: 17 residues. The V segment lost 4 bases and the J segment 1 base; nucleotides outside the gene matches: 7. Germline values: CDR1 SNHLY, CDR2 FYNNEI. CDR3 loop: CASSVRSGQGNTGELFF. As DNA, the CDR3 is TGTGCCAGCAGTGTTAGGTCGGGACAGGGGAACACCGGGGAGCTGTTTTTT.

The V call is TRBV7-8, the J call TRBJ2-3; D is unresolved. The germline V gene encodes CDR1 SGHVS and CDR2 FQNEAQ. This CDR3 spans 12 amino acids. Trimming left V 5 bases short and J 6 bases short, with 9 bases between. This CDR3 is CASSPHTDTQYF. The CDR3 nucleotides are TGTGCCAGCAGCCCCCACACGGATACGCAGTATTTT.

V and J are TRBV5-1 and TRBJ2-4; perhaps TRBD1 as D (5 bases). The V and J ends lost 0 bases and 10 bases respectively, with 14 bases between them. CDR3 size: 14 residues. Germline CDR1 reads SGHRS; CDR2 reads YFSETQ. In DNA form, the CDR3 reads TGCGCCAGCAGCTTGGCGGACATTTTCGGAATTCAGTACTTC. Amino acid sequence: CASSLADIFGIQYF. The whole variable domain, filled in from reference TRBV5-1 and TRBJ2-4, reads KAGVTQTPRYLIKTRGQQVTLSCSPISGHRSVSWYQQTPGQGLQFLFEYFSETQRNKGNFPGRFSGRQFSNSRSEMNVSTLELGDSALYLCASSLADIFGIQYFGAGTRLSVL.

The genes are TRBV11-1 and TRBJ1-2, with TRBD1 matching over 9 bases. CDR1 SGHAT and CDR2 FQDESV come from the germline V gene (reference sequence). Trimming removed 5 bases from V and 3 bases from J; junction bases left unmatched: 7. This CDR3 has 15 residues. CDR3 nucleotide sequence: TGTGCCAGCAGCCAGGAGGACAGGGGCGACTATGGCTACACCTTC. It is translated as CASSQEDRGDYGYTF.

This chain uses TRBV6-5 with TRBJ1-4; TRBD1 aligns across 7 bases. Germline CDR1 is MNHEY and CDR2 is SVGAGI. The CDR3 spans 15 residues. J was trimmed by 3 bases and V by 8 bases; bases with no gene match: 9. The CDR3 is CASGGTDLANEKLFF. The CDR3 nucleotides are TGTGCCAGCGGGGGGACAGATCTAGCTAATGAAAAACTGTTTTTT.

Concerning this clone: Distinct nucleotide sequences in the sample also encode this CDR3. This chain connects TRBV2 to TRBJ1-5, with 7 bases fitting TRBD1. The V segment lost 4 bases and the J segment 1 base; nucleotides outside the gene matches: 1. CDR1 SNHLY and CDR2 FYNNEI come from the germline V gene. The CDR3 runs 14 residues. CDR3 sequence (DNA): TGTGCCAGCAGTGGACAGGGAAGCAATCAGCCCCAGCATTTT. The encoded protein is CASSGQGSNQPQHF.

V and J are TRBV10-3 and TRBJ1-2; 7 bases are a match to TRBD1. CDR1 ENHRY and CDR2 SYGVKD come from the germline V gene. The CDR3 is 16 amino acids. Losses at the gene ends were 4 bases for V and 0 bases for J; bases not matched to a gene: 8. CDR3 in amino acids: CAISGGQATSNYGYTF. The CDR3 DNA is TGTGCCATCAGTGGAGGACAGGCGACGTCTAACTATGGCTACACCTTC.

The chain carries TRBV27 and TRBJ1-6; D gene ambiguous. Germline values: CDR1 MNHEY, CDR2 SMNVEV (reference sequence). The CDR3 consists of 15 residues. V lost 3 bases to trimming and J lost 10 bases, with 16 bases between them. As DNA, the CDR3 is TGTGCCAGCAGTTTGGACGGAGGGTCGTGGTCACCCCTCCACTTT. This encodes CASSLDGGSWSPLHF.

This chain uses TRBV5-4 with TRBJ2-2; 10 positions match TRBD1. The CDR3 has 14 amino acids. Germline V gene sequence: CDR1 SGHNT, CDR2 YYREEE (reference sequence). V shed 4 bases and J 5 bases; nucleotides not matched to a gene: 2. This chain's CDR3 is CASSPGQGTGELFF. The CDR3 DNA sequence: TGTGCCAGCAGCCCGGGACAGGGGACCGGGGAGCTGTTTTTT. Full variable domain (remainder filled in from reference TRBV5-4 and TRBJ2-2): ETGVTQSPTHLIKTRGQQVTLRCSSQSGHNTVSWYQQALGQGPQFIFQYYREEENGRGNFPPRFSGLQFPNYSSELNVNALELDDSALYLCASSPGQGTGELFFGEGSRLTVL.

This clone was seen just once. The chain combines TRBV7-2 with TRBJ2-1, with TRBD2 matching over 9 bases. Germline CDR1 SGHTA, CDR2 FQGNSA. The CDR3 runs 16 residues. V trimming: 5 bases; J trimming: 7 bases; junction bases outside the gene matches: 12. In DNA, the CDR3 is TGTGCCAGCAGCCCCCTTTGGTTGGCGGGGGGGAATGAGCAGTTCTTC. It yields the protein CASSPLWLAGGNEQFF.

This clone was picked up a small number of times. The chain has TRBV5-1 and TRBJ1-3; 7 bases are shared with TRBD1. This CDR3 is built from 16 residues. Looked up from germline, CDR1 is SGHRS and CDR2 is YFSETQ. The V gene end was trimmed by 0 bases and the J gene end by 3 bases; junction bases not matched to a gene: 6. The CDR3 nucleotides are TGCGCCAGCAGCTTGGAAGGGGGCAGCTTTGGAAACACCATATATTTT. Translating it yields CASSLEGGSFGNTIYF.

The V and J genes are TRBV11-3 and TRBJ2-1; 9 bases align to TRBD1. This CDR3 contains 15 residues. J was trimmed by 7 bases and V by 9 bases; bases with no gene match: 13. Germline CDR1 reads SGHNT; CDR2 reads YENEEA. The CDR3 DNA reads TGTGCCAGTTCACCTGGGACAGGGAGGTGGAATGAGCAGTTCTTC. It codes for CASSPGTGRWNEQFF.

This clone was seen only a few times. The chain couples TRBV7-6 to TRBJ2-2, with a weak D call TRBD2 (7 bases). Germline loops: CDR1 SGHVS, CDR2 FNYEAQ. The CDR3 has 16 residues. V gave up 1 base and J gave up 5 bases, with 14 bases separating them. CDR3 nucleotide sequence: TGTGCCAGCAGCTTAGATCAGGGGCGGGAGACCGGGGAGCTGTTTTTT. Amino acids: CASSLDQGRETGELFF.

The chain couples TRBV5-8 to TRBJ1-3; D gene ambiguous. The length of the CDR3 is 14 residues. The V end lost 1 base, the J end lost 3 bases, and 8 bases lay between the germline ends. Germline V gene data show CDR1 as SGHTS and CDR2 as YDEGEE. CDR3 coding DNA: TGTGCCAGCAGCTTGAGAGGAATTGGAAACACCATATATTTT. Protein: CASSLRGIGNTIYF.

J is TRBJ1-1 and V is TRBV7-2, with D maybe TRBD1 (6 bases). Looked up from germline, CDR1 is SGHTA and CDR2 is FQGNSA. V lost 3 bases and J 5 bases, leaving 13 bases between the germline ends. The CDR3 totals 14 residues. Here the CDR3 reads CASSFRDRQTEAFF. In nucleotides, the CDR3 is TGTGCCAGCAGCTTCCGTGACAGGCAGACTGAAGCTTTCTTT.